The present T cell receptor beta chain was sequenced within a study of T-cell reconstitution after alpha-beta-depleted transplantation in children. Germline V gene sequence: CDR1 MNHNS, CDR2 SASEGT. V lost 2 bases, J lost 4 bases, and 13 bases stayed unmatched. CDR3 length: 18 residues. Preparation of the TCRbeta library was carried out with unique molecular identifiers. Each CDR3 protein is one row after TCRdb ran MiXCR on the PCR reads. The sample has 600,000 to 700,000 distinct CDR3 sequences; approximately 17% are singletons. The V gene is TRBV6-1, the J gene TRBJ2-1; TRBD1 agrees at 8 bases. Sequences were derived from PBMCs from the stem cell graft donor, sampled from the stem cell graft. The sequence came from a human donor who donated a stem cell graft to a child with acute myeloid leukemia. In nucleotides, the CDR3 is TGTGCCAGCAGTGAAAGGGAGGCAGGGGGCTTGAGGTACAATGAGCAGTTCTTC. This codes for CASSEREAGGLRYNEQFF.